This T cell receptor beta chain appears in the sequencing data of a study of CD8 T cell repertoires and HIV-1 epitope variants. At the level of the study: Tested: three Gag epitope families, Nef HW9 and YT9. An approximately nine-day culture received IL-2, IL-7 and IL-15 on days 3 and 7. The baseline condition was 1M T cells left uncultured.

With 3 bases removed from V and 3 bases from J, the gap between germline ends came to 5 bases. The V gene's germline CDR1 is ENHRY and CDR2 SYGVKD. This CDR3 region has 12 residues. In this sample, this clone turned up a few times. Antigen: not known. The sample has other DNA sequences that encode this CDR3 too. Measured with immunoSEQ multiplex PCR; TCRdb has only the in-frame clones, and not every one. The sample includes approximately 5,100 clones, approximately 70% of them seen just once. This clonotype originated in a male donor with HIV. The chain recombines TRBV10-3 with TRBJ1-1, with D tentatively TRBD1 (5 bases). The sample consisted of cultured CD8+ T cells derived from PBMCs. The CDR3 is CAISEGDTEAFF. CDR3 bases: TGTGCCATCAGTGAAGGGGACACTGAAGCTTTCTTT.